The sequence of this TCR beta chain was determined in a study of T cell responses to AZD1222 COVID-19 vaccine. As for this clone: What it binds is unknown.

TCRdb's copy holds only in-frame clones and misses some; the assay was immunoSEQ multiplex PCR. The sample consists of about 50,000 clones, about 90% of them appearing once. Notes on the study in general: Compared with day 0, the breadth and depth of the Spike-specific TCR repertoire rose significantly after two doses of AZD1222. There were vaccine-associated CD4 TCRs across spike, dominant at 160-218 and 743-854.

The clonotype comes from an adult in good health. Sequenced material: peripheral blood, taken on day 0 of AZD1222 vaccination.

This chain's CDR3 is CASSPEAGQNYGYTF. In DNA form, the CDR3 reads TGTGCCAGCTCACCTGAGGCAGGGCAAAACTATGGCTACACCTTC. The chain links TRBV18 to TRBJ1-2; D perhaps matches TRBD1 (5 bases). The germline gives CDR1 KGHSH, CDR2 LQKENI. Deletions cut 3 bases from V and 2 bases from J, with 13 bases between. The CDR3 consists of 15 residues.